The clone carrying this T cell receptor (beta chain) has a single count. A read error may produce the germline difference seen at one junction end. Combining a sample-barcoded 5' primer with a J-beta primer mix, a second PCR ran for 7 to 11 cycles. Paired-end reads containing CDR3 totaled no fewer than 2.5 million for each sample. TCRdb passed the 5' RACE reads through MiXCR, listing each CDR3 protein once. The sample shows about a million distinct CDR3 sequences, 45% to 50% of them seen only once. Germline CDR1 is SGHTA and CDR2 is FQGNSA. The CDR3 has 17 amino acids. This sample was taken from a study of blood T cells in healthy people across ages. Ranging in age from about 6 to 90, the donors were healthy Caucasian individuals from Russia. The study isolated at least 6.5 million PBMCs from each sample. Per individual sample, total RNA of at least 5.5 micrograms was extracted.

The source of this sequence is a young man in good health. What was sequenced was blood. The chain carries TRBV7-2 and TRBJ1-6, with 7 bases identical to TRBD1. The CDR3 sequence is CASSLGGQAIRNSPLHF. CDR3 DNA sequence: TGTGCCAGCAGCTTAGGAGGACAGGCAATCCGTAATTCACCCCTCCACTTC.